This T cell receptor beta chain was identified during a study of blood T cells in healthy people across ages (dated by TCRdb to the mid-2010s). In the study overall: Template switching captured roughly one uniquely barcoded TCR beta cDNA molecule per two T cells in model experiments. To avoid experimental bias, donors of different ages were randomly spread across the sequencing lanes. Using the same blood draw, the study looked at two additional independent replicas of 1 million unique cDNA reads for two donors, one aged 18 to 29 and the other aged 80 or older. Four age groups were formed from the donors: young (average approximately 17 years), middle-aged (roughly 38), aged (about 62) and long-lived (roughly 81). The study measured age-related changes in TCR beta repertoire diversity using deep sequencing normalized with unique cDNA molecular identifiers.

As to this clonotype: Its antigen is not yet known. No base quality values were provided; no much bigger clone lies one nucleotide off.

Unmatched junction bases come to 15, with V trimmed by 4 bases and J by 8 bases. Taken from cysteine to phenylalanine, the CDR3 has 16 residues. Only the CDR3 DNA stays, 48 bases, in frame from base 1. The germline V gene specifies SGDLS as CDR1 and YYNGEE as CDR2. The investigation overall reported the following: Estimates of total diversity from one million sequenced T cells were regarded as lower bounds and underestimates. There was a strong correlation between observed TCR beta diversity and the percentage of naive T cells measured by flow cytometry. Since profiling was done on bulk unsorted PBMCs, naive and antigen-experienced compartments could not be conclusively compared. The long-lived group showed more naive CD4+ T cells, fewer expanded clones and increased TCR diversity than the aged group, suggesting age selection. Because the CMV infection status of the donors was unknown, age-related changes in expanded clonotypes may potentially have been confounded. As age increased, observed TCR beta diversity per million T cells dropped in a roughly linear way, and a significant reduction was already evident by age about 36.

Receptor libraries were prepared by 5' RACE. The second PCR ran for about 7 to 11 cycles and used a J-beta primer mix along with a sample-barcoded 5' primer. Each TCR beta cDNA molecule received a unique molecular identifier from a template-switch 5' adaptor carrying 12 random nucleotides. At least 3 million CDR3-containing paired-end reads were obtained from each sample. First-strand cDNA was synthesized from all RNA with the Mint cDNA synthesis kit, primed by a TRBC-specific oligonucleotide. All cDNA was treated with uracil-DNA glycosylase and then went through a first 18-cycle PCR with the universal primers M1SS and BC2_uni_R. The original pipeline was this. Each sample was normalized by randomly selecting 1 million high-quality reads, each carrying a distinct molecular identifier. Reads sharing molecular identifiers were discarded rather than binned into consensus sequences. MiTCR, set to a Q25 quality threshold and the strictest error-elimination algorithm, was used for CDR3 identification, clonotype clustering and error correction. A nonparametric unseen species model using Euler transformation provided a lower-bound estimate of total TCR beta diversity. TCRdb reanalyzed the raw reads on its own, using fastp at Q25 for trimming and MiXCR for clone calling, and kept in-frame beta chains. Rows with a matching CDR3 protein are joined into one entry that keeps the most common DNA and genes. Clone size and V and J calls follow TCRdb, not the original study. This sample gives 1,800,000 or so distinct CDR3 sequences in total; roughly two fifths of them show up just once. Of the sample, 23% is held by the ten largest clones.

Systemically healthy Caucasian individuals from Russia, approximately 39 in total and aged about 6 to 100 years, were included as donors. Each donor gave ten milliliters of peripheral blood, collected into EDTA-treated Vacutainer tubes. Ficoll-Paque density-gradient centrifugation was used to isolate PBMCs, with at least 6.5 million per sample. Trizol reagent was used to extract total RNA from PBMCs, with at least 5 micrograms per sample. For every donor, an aliquot of PBMCs went through flow cytometry to measure the percentages of naive CD45RAhigh/CD27high T cells. The TCR comes from a human donor in good health. The specimen sequenced was blood. The chain employs TRBV9 and TRBJ2-1; TRBD2 aligns with 7 central bases. The DNA sequence is as follows: TGTGCCAGCAGCCCCCCGCCCGGCGGGGGTCTTGATGAGCAGTTCTTC. This is translated as CASSPPPGGGLDEQFF.